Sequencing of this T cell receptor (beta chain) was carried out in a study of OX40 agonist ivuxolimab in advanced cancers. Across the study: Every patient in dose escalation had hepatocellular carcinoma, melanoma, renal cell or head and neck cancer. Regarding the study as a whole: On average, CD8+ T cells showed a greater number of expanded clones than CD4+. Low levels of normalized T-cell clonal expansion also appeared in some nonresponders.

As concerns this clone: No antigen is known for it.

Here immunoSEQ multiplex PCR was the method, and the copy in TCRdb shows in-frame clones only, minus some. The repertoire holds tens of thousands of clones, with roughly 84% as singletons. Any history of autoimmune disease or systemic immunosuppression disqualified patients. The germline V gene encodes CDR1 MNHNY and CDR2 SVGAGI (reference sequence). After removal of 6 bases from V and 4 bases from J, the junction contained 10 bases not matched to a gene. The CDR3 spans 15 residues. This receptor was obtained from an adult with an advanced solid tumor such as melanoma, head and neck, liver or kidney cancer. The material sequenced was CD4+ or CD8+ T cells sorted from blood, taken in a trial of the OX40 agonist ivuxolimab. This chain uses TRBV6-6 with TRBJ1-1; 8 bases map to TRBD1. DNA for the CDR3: TGTGCCAGCAGGGATCCGACAGGGGTTGGCACTGAAGCTTTCTTT. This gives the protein CASRDPTGVGTEAFF.